Listed below are T cell receptor beta chains from one sample, sequenced in a study of blood T cell repertoires in COVID-19. Assay used: immunoSEQ multiplex PCR; TCRdb lists only in-frame clones, some missing. Of 230,000 or so clones detected, about 91% appear once; the ten largest clones hold 4% to 5%. Sequenced: peripheral blood. The receptors were sampled from a woman aged 40-49 years who had recovered from COVID-19. Each CDR3 is given with its conserved first and last residue. The D gene is left open where the match is weak. Clone size is shown for a subset of rows, as once, few, many or a class of expanded clone.

TRBJ2-5	TRBD2	TRBV9	-	CASSGQRGQETQYF	TGTGCCAGCAGCGGCCAGCGGGGACAAGAGACCCAGTACTTC
TRBJ2-3	-	TRBV30	-	CAWTLHRADTQYF	TGTGCCTGGACCCTCCATCGGGCAGATACGCAGTATTTT
TRBJ2-7	-	TRBV6-4	-	CASRTGSVFVYEQYF	TGTGCCAGCAGAACAGGGTCCGTTTTCGTTTACGAGCAGTACTTC
TRBJ1-1	-	TRBV30	-	CAWIVQSNTEAFF	TGTGCCTGGATTGTACAGAGTAACACTGAAGCTTTCTTT
TRBJ2-3	TRBD2	TRBV29-1	-	CSVAPGGLDFTDTQYF	TGCAGCGTCGCCCCGGGGGGGCTAGATTTCACGGATACGCAGTATTTT
TRBJ1-1	-	TRBV4-2	-	CASSQDQGRMNTEAFF	TGTGCCAGCAGCCAAGACCAGGGCCGCATGAACACTGAAGCTTTCTTT
TRBJ2-1	-	TRBV11-2	-	CASSQDFYEQFF	TGTGCCAGCAGCCAGGACTTTTATGAGCAGTTCTTC
TRBJ2-5	-	TRBV15	-	CATSSDRDGTSETQYF	TGTGCCACCAGCAGCGATAGAGACGGGACTTCCGAGACCCAGTACTTC
TRBJ2-5	-	TRBV6-2/TRBV6-3	-	CASSYSYGRGRGETQYF	TGTGCCAGCAGTTACTCTTATGGGCGGGGAAGGGGAGAGACCCAGTACTTC
TRBJ1-4	-	TRBV19	-	CASSSGGGDEKLFF	TGTGCCAGTAGTAGCGGGGGCGGCGATGAAAAACTGTTTTTT
TRBJ2-3	-	TRBV12-5	-	CASGLDSGNTDTQYF	TGTGCTAGTGGCCTGGACAGTGGGAACACAGATACGCAGTATTTT
TRBJ2-6	-	TRBV5-1	-	CASSLERGVLTF	TGCGCCAGCAGCTTAGAGCGAGGCGTCCTGACTTTC
TRBJ2-2	-	TRBV24-1	-	CATSDLAQDTGELFF	TGTGCCACCAGTGATTTAGCCCAGGACACCGGGGAGCTGTTTTTT
TRBJ2-7	TRBD2	TRBV5-4	-	CASSMGLAGGTYEQYF	TGTGCCAGCAGTATGGGACTAGCGGGGGGGACCTACGAGCAGTACTTC
TRBJ1-2	-	TRBV14	-	CASSQDPDSLDYGYTF	TGTGCCAGCAGCCAAGATCCCGACAGCTTGGACTATGGCTACACCTTC
TRBJ1-1	-	TRBV12-3/TRBV12-4	-	CASSLVIERAFF	TGTGCCAGCAGTTTAGTGATTGAGAGAGCTTTCTTT
TRBJ2-2	-	TRBV10-1	-	CASSARAQGELFF	TGCGCCAGCAGTGCGAGGGCCCAGGGGGAGCTGTTTTTT
TRBJ1-5	-	TRBV3-1/TRBV3-2	-	CASSPGGGSGQPQHF	TGTGCCAGCAGCCCGGGCGGGGGCTCTGGTCAGCCCCAGCATTTT
TRBJ2-2	-	TRBV29-1	-	CSVFGNTGELFF	TGCAGCGTTTTCGGTAACACCGGGGAGCTGTTTTTT
TRBJ1-2	-	TRBV10-3	once	CAISESIRGDGYTF	TGTGCCATCAGTGAGTCGATCCGGGGAGATGGCTACACCTTC
TRBJ2-1	-	TRBV4-1	-	CASSQDPVYNEQFF	TGCGCCAGCAGCCAAGATCCTGTATACAATGAGCAGTTCTTC
TRBJ1-3	-	TRBV27	-	CASSLTWGGTAGNTIYF	TGTGCCAGCAGTTTGACTTGGGGAGGGACCGCTGGAAACACCATATATTTT
TRBJ2-5	TRBD1	TRBV4-3	-	CASSQRRTGGGETQYF	TGCGCCAGCAGCCAAAGAAGGACAGGGGGAGGGGAGACCCAGTACTTC
TRBJ1-2	TRBD1	TRBV4-1	once	CASSPRTGGNYGYTF	TGCGCCAGCAGCCCCCGGACAGGGGGCAACTATGGCTACACCTTC
TRBJ1-1	-	TRBV6-5	-	CASSSREPNTEAFF	TGTGCCAGCAGTTCCCGGGAGCCGAACACTGAAGCTTTCTTT
TRBJ2-7	TRBD1	TRBV6-5	-	CASSYTFTGQGYEQYF	TGTGCCAGCAGTTACACCTTCACGGGACAGGGCTACGAGCAGTACTTC
TRBJ2-2	-	TRBV7-8	-	CASSFFRTNSGELFF	TGTGCCAGCAGCTTCTTCCGGACTAACTCCGGGGAGCTGTTTTTT
TRBJ1-6	TRBD1	TRBV30	once	CAYLQGNNSPLHF	TGTGCCTACCTACAGGGGAATAATTCACCCCTCCACTTT
TRBJ2-1	-	TRBV3-1/TRBV3-2	-	CASSLGGVKNEQFF	TGTGCCAGCAGCCTTGGCGGAGTTAAAAATGAGCAGTTCTTC
TRBJ1-2	-	TRBV12-1	-	CASSNPTRDYGYTF	TGTGCCAGCAGCAACCCGACTCGGGACTATGGCTACACCTTC
TRBJ2-7	-	TRBV2	-	CASSEARVEQYF	TGTGCCAGCAGTGAAGCGAGGGTTGAGCAGTACTTC